These 23 T cell receptor beta chains came from one sample sequenced in a study of cytomegalovirus exposure and HLA in healthy donors. Amplification used 60 Vbeta primers and 13 Jbeta primers. Profiling relied on immunoSEQ multiplex PCR, and the TCRdb table lists in-frame clones only, not all of them. This table holds around 150,000 clones, roughly three quarters found once. The sample consisted of PBMCs. These receptors all come from a man between 18 and 29 years old in good health and CMV-seropositive.

The chain combines TRBV7-8 with TRBJ2-1; 8 bases are shared with TRBD1. The CDR3 is 15 amino acids. Germline assignment: CDR1 SGHVS and CDR2 FQNEAQ. V lost 5 bases to trimming and J lost 2 bases; unmatched junction nucleotides: 5. Here the CDR3 DNA reads TGTGCCAGCAGCGTACAGGGGGAGCCCTACAATGAGCAGTTCTTC. This translates into CASSVQGEPYNEQFF.

The V and J genes are TRBV15 and TRBJ2-5, with 9 nucleotides matching TRBD2. The CDR3 extends over 15 amino acids. The junction had 4 bases not matched to a gene; V was cut back by 0 bases and J by 5 bases. Germline V CDR1 and CDR2: LNHNV, YYDKDF (reference sequence). CDR3 sequence: CATSRDPSGMETQYF. The CDR3 nucleotides are TGTGCCACCAGCAGAGACCCTAGCGGGATGGAGACCCAGTACTTC.

The DNA for the CDR3 is TGTGCCAGCAGTTTAACAGGGGGCACTGAAGCTTTCTTT. Translating it yields CASSLTGGTEAFF. The chain combines TRBV28 with TRBJ1-1, with TRBD1 matching 8 bases. The CDR3 spans 13 residues. The germline V gene encodes CDR1 MDHEN and CDR2 SYDVKM. With 2 bases clipped from V and 4 bases from J, the junction kept 0 bases outside the gene matches. The complete variable domain, with remaining parts taken from reference TRBV28 and TRBJ1-1, reads DVKVTQSSRYLVKRTGEKVFLECVQDMDHENMFWYRQDPGLGLRLIYFSYDVKMKEKGDIPEGYSVSREKKERFSLILESASTNQTSMYLCASSLTGGTEAFFGQGTRLTVV.

This chain joins TRBV6-5 and TRBJ2-5, with TRBD2 identical over 11 bases. Germline V gene data show CDR1 as MNHEY and CDR2 as SVGAGI. Unmatched junction bases numbered 3, after V lost 7 bases and J lost 2 bases. The CDR3 totals 14 residues. The CDR3 spells CASKIAGGQETQYF. CDR3 coding DNA: TGTGCCAGCAAGATAGCGGGGGGGCAAGAGACCCAGTACTTC.

V is TRBV29-1 and J is TRBJ1-1; maybe TRBD1 (5 bases). This CDR3 contains 16 residues. Germline V gene data show CDR1 as SQVTM and CDR2 as ANQGSEA. Deletions cut 4 bases from V and 1 base from J, with 19 bases between. DNA of the CDR3: TGCAGCGTTGTGGGGGGGATCGGGGCTGGGAACACTGAAGCTTTCTTT. This codes for CSVVGGIGAGNTEAFF.

This chain links TRBV28 with TRBJ1-5, with D tentatively TRBD1 (6 bases). This CDR3 is 13 amino acids long. Germline V gene lookup returns CDR1 MDHEN and CDR2 SYDVKM. V was pared by 8 bases and J by 4 bases, with 12 bases between. In nucleotides, the CDR3 is TGTGCCAGCCAGAGGGACACAAATCAGCCCCAGCATTTT. This encodes CASQRDTNQPQHF.

The gene calls are TRBV7-8 and TRBJ2-1; D is uncertain. CDR3 size: 13 residues. Looked up from germline, CDR1 is SGHVS and CDR2 is FQNEAQ. V was shortened by 8 bases and J by 4 bases, with 12 bases between the two germline ends. The CDR3 nucleotides are TGTGCCAGCGCTACGGGTCTTTACAATGAGCAGTTCTTC. Amino acids: CASATGLYNEQFF.

The V call is TRBV10-3, the J call TRBJ2-3; TRBD2 matches at 11 bases. Germline values: CDR1 ENHRY, CDR2 SYGVKD. The CDR3 has 14 residues. The trim removed 6 bases at V and 3 bases at J, leaving 2 bases unmatched. The CDR3: CAIRSSGGTDTQYF. CDR3 in DNA: TGTGCCATCAGGTCTAGCGGGGGGACAGATACGCAGTATTTT.

The gene calls are TRBV6-4 and TRBJ2-1; D possibly corresponds to TRBD2 (6 bases). Germline-derived CDR1 and CDR2 are MRHNA and SNTAGT. This CDR3 is built from 12 residues. V dropped 3 bases and J dropped 10 bases, with 10 bases sitting between them. The CDR3 coding sequence is TGTGCCAGCAGTGAATGGGGGGACGAGCAGTTCTTC. Its protein is CASSEWGDEQFF.

This chain connects TRBV27 to TRBJ2-5; 7 bases align to TRBD2. Germline V lookup: CDR1 MNHEY, CDR2 SMNVEV (reference sequence). The CDR3 contains 12 residues. This CDR3 reads CPRETPQETQYF. DNA for the CDR3: TGTCCGCGGGAGACCCCCCAAGAGACCCAGTACTTC.

The chain combines TRBV11-3 with TRBJ2-3; TRBD2 aligns across 10 bases. The CDR3 covers 16 residues. Germline assignment: CDR1 SGHNT and CDR2 YENEEA. Losses at the gene ends were 2 bases for V and 1 base for J; bases not matched to a gene: 3. CDR3 sequence: CASSLSGRAGTDTQYF. CDR3 DNA: TGTGCCAGCAGCTTAAGCGGGAGGGCCGGCACAGATACGCAGTATTTT.

This clone has only one observation. The germline gene is not matched at one end of the junction; a read error may be the cause. Other DNA sequences in the sample encode the same CDR3. This chain uses TRBV6-5 with TRBJ2-5, with D hard to call. Germline V gene lookup returns CDR1 MNHEY and CDR2 SVGAGI. This CDR3 is built from 15 residues. This CDR3 is CASSYSSSLQETQYF. For the CDR3, the DNA is TGTGCCAGCAGCTACTCGTCAAGCCTCCAAGAGACCCAGTACTTC.

The chain carries TRBV7-2 and TRBJ2-2; D not resolved. The CDR3 is made up of 17 amino acids. Between the trimmed V and J ends, which lost 5 bases and 4 bases, there was a span of 20 bases. Germline CDR1 and CDR2: SGHTA and FQGNSA. The CDR3 sequence is CASSPSTMSGSTGELFF. The CDR3 coding sequence is TGTGCCAGCAGCCCGTCGACAATGTCCGGTAGCACCGGGGAGCTGTTTTTT.

This clone has only a few counts. V is TRBV9 and J is TRBJ2-1; D may be TRBD2 (6 bases). CDR3 length equals 19 residues. The V end lost 3 bases, the J end lost 0 bases, and 22 bases lay between the germline ends. Germline V gives CDR1 SGDLS, CDR2 YYNGEE. The CDR3 DNA reads TGTGCCAGCAGCGGTTTACACGCTGGGGGGAAAAGCTCCTACAATGAGCAGTTCTTC. This codes for CASSGLHAGGKSSYNEQFF.

The CDR3 loop reads CASSLVSIGAGNEQFF. DNA of the CDR3: TGTGCCAGCAGCTTAGTGTCTATTGGGGCCGGAAATGAGCAGTTCTTC. The chain is built from TRBV11-3 and TRBJ2-1; D is possibly TRBD1 (5 bases). The V end lost 1 base, the J end lost 7 bases, and 17 bases lay between the germline ends. Germline V gives CDR1 SGHNT, CDR2 YENEEA. This CDR3 has 16 amino acids. The full variable domain, in which reference TRBV11-3 and TRBJ2-1 provide the parts outside the CDR3, is EAGVVQSPRYKIIEKKQPVAFWCNPISGHNTLYWYLQNLGQGPELLIRYENEEAVDDSQLPKDRFSAERLKGVDSTLKIQPAELGDSAVYLCASSLVSIGAGNEQFFGPGTRLTVL.

The V gene is TRBV9, the J gene TRBJ1-2; D call uncertain. Germline CDR1 and CDR2: SGDLS and YYNGEE. The V end lost 0 bases, the J end lost 5 bases, and 14 bases lay between the germline ends. This CDR3 is 15 amino acids long. The CDR3 region is CASSVGGGPQYGYTF. The CDR3, as DNA: TGTGCCAGCAGCGTAGGGGGAGGACCGCAATATGGCTACACCTTC.

This chain links TRBV2 with TRBJ2-5; 10 bases map to TRBD1. Losses at the gene ends were 6 bases for V and 4 bases for J; bases not matched to a gene: 8. Per the germline V gene, CDR1 is SNHLY and CDR2 is FYNNEI. The CDR3 contains 15 residues. The CDR3 spells CASSDPGTGVETQYF. For the CDR3, the DNA is TGTGCCAGCAGCGACCCCGGGACAGGGGTAGAGACCCAGTACTTC.

The sample holds one count of this clone. The gene calls are TRBV2 and TRBJ1-1; possible D gene TRBD1, 6 bases. Germline CDR1 reads SNHLY; CDR2 reads FYNNEI. V was trimmed by 6 bases and J by 5 bases, leaving 16 bases between them. There are 14 residues in the CDR3. This CDR3 is CASRTGGRGTEAFF. In DNA form, the CDR3 reads TGTGCCAGCAGAACCGGGGGGCGGGGGACTGAAGCTTTCTTT.

The chain links TRBV5-4 to TRBJ2-1; D may be TRBD2 (7 bases). Trimming took off 4 bases at V and 9 bases at J, with 11 bases between the two ends. The CDR3 has 12 amino acids. Germline V gene sequence: CDR1 SGHNT, CDR2 YYREEE (reference sequence). CDR3 sequence reads: CASSLGGGEQFF. In DNA form, the CDR3 reads TGTGCCAGCAGCCTAGGGGGGGGTGAGCAGTTCTTC. The complete variable domain, with remaining parts taken from reference TRBV5-4 and TRBJ2-1, reads ETGVTQSPTHLIKTRGQQVTLRCSSQSGHNTVSWYQQALGQGPQFIFQYYREEENGRGNFPPRFSGLQFPNYSSELNVNALELDDSALYLCASSLGGGEQFFGPGTRLTVL.

This clone was counted only a few times. The V call is TRBV19, the J call TRBJ1-4, with D possibly TRBD1 on 6 matching bases. V was clipped by 4 bases and J by 7 bases, with 10 bases between them. CDR1 is LNHDA and CDR2 is SQIVND in the germline V gene (reference sequence). The CDR3 runs 13 residues. In DNA form, the CDR3 reads TGTGCCAGTAGTACAGGGGCCTTTGAAAAACTGTTTTTT. This encodes CASSTGAFEKLFF.

A single count supports this clone. V gene TRBV5-3 combines with J gene TRBJ1-3; TRBD1 matches at 9 bases. TRBV5-3 is given ORF status, its function remaining uncertain. V gave up 4 bases and J gave up 2 bases; unmatched junction bases: 7. The CDR3 runs to 16 residues. CDR3 sequence: CARSGNRGRPGNTIYF. The CDR3 DNA reads TGTGCCAGAAGCGGAAACAGGGGGCGTCCTGGAAACACCATATATTTT.

This clone occurred a few times. The chain recombines TRBV4-1 with TRBJ1-1; a possible D gene is TRBD1 (5 bases). V lost 0 bases and J lost 4, with 12 bases in between. Germline-derived CDR1 and CDR2 are MGHRA and YSYEKL. The CDR3 totals 15 residues. The CDR3 region is CASSQDPGGITEAFF. As DNA, the CDR3 is TGCGCCAGCAGCCAAGACCCCGGGGGAATCACTGAAGCTTTCTTT.

V and J are TRBV6-5 and TRBJ1-1, with 7 bases lining up with TRBD1. CDR3 length: 16 amino acids. With V trimmed by 2 bases and J by 0 bases, 6 bases remained unmatched. Germline V gene sequence: CDR1 MNHEY, CDR2 SVGAGI. The CDR3 here is CASSYGQAKMNTEAFF. CDR3 bases: TGTGCCAGCAGTTACGGACAGGCGAAGATGAACACTGAAGCTTTCTTT.